This T cell receptor (beta chain) was sequenced during a study of CD8 T cells in Susac syndrome. RNA was extracted with the RNeasy kit, and a quantity of about 0.45 to 1 ug was reverse transcribed using random hexamers. An immunoSEQ multiplex PCR amplified TCR beta CDR3 over 54 Vbeta and 13 Jbeta. TCRdb re-analysed the immunoSEQ multiplex PCR reads in MiXCR, keeping a single row per CDR3 protein. The table records 80,000 or so distinct CDR3 sequences, 90% to 95% of them present only once. The CDR3 is 13 residues long. Germline CDR1 is SGHVS and CDR2 is FNYEAQ. The germline V and J ends were trimmed by 1 base and 4 bases, with 6 bases remaining between them.

Sequences were obtained from CD8+ T cells from PBMCs. The TCR originated in a human donor in good health. The chain combines TRBV7-6 with TRBJ2-3; a possible D gene is TRBD1 (5 bases). The CDR3 DNA is TGTGCCAGCAGCTTAGTGGGGCCAGATACGCAGTATTTT. Its translation is CASSLVGPDTQYF.